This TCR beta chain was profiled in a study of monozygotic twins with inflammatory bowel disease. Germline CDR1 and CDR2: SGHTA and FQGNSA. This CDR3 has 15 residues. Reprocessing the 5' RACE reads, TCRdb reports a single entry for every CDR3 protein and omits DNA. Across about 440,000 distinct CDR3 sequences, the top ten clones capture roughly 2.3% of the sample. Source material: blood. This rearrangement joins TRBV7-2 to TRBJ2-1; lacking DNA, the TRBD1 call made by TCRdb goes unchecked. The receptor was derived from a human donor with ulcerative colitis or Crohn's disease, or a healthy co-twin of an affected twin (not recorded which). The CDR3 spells CASSLGTGRVHEQFF.